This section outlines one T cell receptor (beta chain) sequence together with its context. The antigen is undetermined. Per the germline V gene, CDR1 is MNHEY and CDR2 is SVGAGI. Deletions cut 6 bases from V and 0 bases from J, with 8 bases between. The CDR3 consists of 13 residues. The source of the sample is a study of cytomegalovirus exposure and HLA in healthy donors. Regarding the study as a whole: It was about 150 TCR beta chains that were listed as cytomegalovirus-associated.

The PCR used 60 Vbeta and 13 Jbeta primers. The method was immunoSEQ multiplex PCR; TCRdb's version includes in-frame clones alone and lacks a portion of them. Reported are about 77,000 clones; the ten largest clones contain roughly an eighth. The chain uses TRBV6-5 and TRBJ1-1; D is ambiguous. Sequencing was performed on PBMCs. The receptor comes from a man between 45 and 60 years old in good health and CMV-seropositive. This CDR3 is CASRQLLNTEAFF. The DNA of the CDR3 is TGTGCCAGCAGACAGCTCCTGAACACTGAAGCTTTCTTT.